This passage covers 18 T cell receptor beta chains from one sample sequenced in a study of CD8 T cells in ankylosing spondylitis (dated by TCRdb to the late 2010s). Library prep was done by 5' RACE. The listed sequencing device is Illumina HiSeq 2500. Using fastp trimming at Q25 and MiXCR clonotype assembly, TCRdb reanalyzed the public sequencing data and kept in-frame beta chains. Each entry merges the rows of one CDR3 protein and shows their most common DNA and genes. Across this sample there are 200,000 or so distinct CDR3 sequences, with under 15% seen only once. Jointly, the top ten make up approximately 10% of the sample. Sequencing was done on a sample of blood, either unsorted or a sorted T cell fraction (not recorded which). The receptors here all came from a female donor with ankylosing spondylitis or in good health (not recorded which).

This clonotype occurred once. The chain combines TRBV5-1 with TRBJ2-7; possibly TRBD2 for D (6 bases). The CDR3 loop spans 16 amino acids. V lost 0 bases to trimming and J lost 5 bases, with 18 bases between them. The germline CDR1 and CDR2 sequences are SGHRS and YFSETQ. The CDR3 loop reads CASSLGGRASVNEQYF. The CDR3 DNA follows: TGCGCCAGCAGCTTGGGGGGCCGGGCTAGCGTAAACGAGCAGTACTTC.

In this sample, this clonotype turned up a few times. The V call is TRBV11-3, the J call TRBJ1-2; D is unresolved. Trimming removed 1 base at V and 2 bases at J, with 8 bases between. The CDR3 is 14 residues long. Per the germline V gene, CDR1 is SGHNT and CDR2 is YENEEA. The CDR3 bases are TGTGCCAGCAGCTTAGCACAGACAAACTATGGCTACACCTTC. This gives the protein CASSLAQTNYGYTF.

This clonotype was counted ten times or more. The chain has TRBV24-1 and TRBJ1-1; no clear D. This CDR3 has 12 amino acids. Deletions cut 3 bases from V and 8 bases from J, with 9 bases between. Germline V gene data show CDR1 as KGHDR and CDR2 as SFDVKD. The CDR3 DNA follows: TGTGCCACCAGTGATGGGCTTGGCGAAGCTTTCTTT. This sequence encodes CATSDGLGEAFF.

This clonotype was found a few times. This sequence joins TRBV12-3 or TRBV12-4 and TRBJ2-7, with 9 bases aligning to TRBD2. The CDR3 runs to 16 residues. V dropped 3 bases and J dropped 4; count of bases not matched to a gene: 10. This CDR3 is CASSFSYSGSWYEQYF. CDR3 bases: TGTGCCAGCAGTTTTTCCTATAGCGGGAGTTGGTACGAGCAGTACTTC.

This clonotype was counted ten times or more. V gene TRBV12-3 or TRBV12-4 combines with J gene TRBJ2-1; 7 bases fit TRBD2. The CDR3 has 14 residues. V was clipped by 11 bases and J by 3 bases; unmatched bases: 10. CDR3 loop: CAPSGRDLYNEQFF. The CDR3 DNA sequence: TGTGCCCCCTCAGGGAGGGACCTCTACAATGAGCAGTTCTTC.

Ten or more counts support this clonotype. V usage is TRBV4-3 and J usage is TRBJ2-1, with 12 bases identical to TRBD2. Trimming removed 4 bases from V and 8 bases from J; junction bases left unmatched: 6. In germline, CDR1 is LGHNA, CDR2 YSLEER. This CDR3 is 15 amino acids long. As DNA, the CDR3 is TGCGCCAGCAGCCTGCTAGCGGGAGGGACGCATGAGCAGTTCTTC. Protein product: CASSLLAGGTHEQFF.

The J gene is TRBJ1-4, the V gene TRBV28; 7 bases match TRBD1. Per the germline V gene, CDR1 is MDHEN and CDR2 is SYDVKM. J gave up 3 bases and V 6 bases, and 7 bases lay outside the gene matches. The CDR3 loop spans 15 amino acids. DNA for the CDR3: TGTGCCAGCAGCTTGTGGACAGGTGCTAATGAAAAACTGTTTTTT. This translates into CASSLWTGANEKLFF.

This clonotype came up many times. This chain connects TRBV5-1 to TRBJ2-5; possibly TRBD1 or TRBD2 for D (5 bases each). Per germline, CDR1 SGHRS and CDR2 YFSETQ. Between the trimmed V and J ends, which lost 0 bases and 5 bases, there was a span of 17 bases. The CDR3 length is 16 residues. The CDR3 DNA follows: TGCGCCAGCAGCTTGGCCGAGGGGACCCACGGGGAGACCCAGTACTTC. Amino acids: CASSLAEGTHGETQYF.

V and J are TRBV30 and TRBJ1-5; TRBD1 might be the D (5 bases). The CDR3 runs 11 residues. Germline V gene data show CDR1 as GTSNPN and CDR2 as SVGIG (reference sequence). The CDR3 spells CAAGSGQPQHF. In DNA form, the CDR3 reads TGTGCTGCAGGGTCTGGTCAGCCCCAGCATTTT.

This clonotype came up a few times. This rearrangement joins TRBV5-1 to TRBJ2-3, with 14 bases that match TRBD2. Germline CDR1 and CDR2: SGHRS and YFSETQ. Trimming cost V 2 bases and J 7 bases; bases outside gene matches: 6. The CDR3 is 16 amino acids. The CDR3 loop reads CASSLGTSGSMNTQYF. CDR3 nucleotide sequence: TGCGCCAGCAGCTTAGGGACTAGCGGGAGTATGAATACGCAGTATTTT.

The sample holds many counts of this clonotype. The rearrangement links TRBV12-3 or TRBV12-4 to TRBJ1-4; TRBD1 aligns across 7 bases. CDR3 length equals 14 residues. After removal of 5 bases from V and 5 bases from J, the junction contained 5 bases not matched to a gene. CDR3 sequence (DNA): TGTGCCAGCAGTAACAGGGGAGCAAATGAAAAACTGTTTTTT. Its translation: CASSNRGANEKLFF.

In its sample, this clonotype was seen a few times. V is TRBV7-2 and J is TRBJ1-1; 9 nucleotides agree with TRBD1. This CDR3 spans 16 amino acids. J lost 4 bases, V lost 4 bases, and 10 bases had no gene match. Germline-derived CDR1 and CDR2 are SGHTA and FQGNSA. The CDR3 reads CASSSRAGTGSTEAFF. As DNA, the CDR3 is TGTGCCAGCAGCTCGAGAGCCGGGACAGGGAGCACTGAAGCTTTCTTT. Based on the CDR3 plus reference TRBV7-2 and TRBJ1-1, the full variable domain is GAGVSQSPSNKVTEKGKDVELRCDPISGHTALYWYRQSLGQGLEFLIYFQGNSAPDKSGLPSDRFSAERTGGSVSTLTIQRTQQEDSAVYLCASSSRAGTGSTEAFFGQGTRLTVV.

This clonotype occurred many times. V is TRBV5-1 and J is TRBJ2-2, with 10 bases aligning to TRBD2. V lost 1 base and J lost 5; bases outside the gene matches: 2. This CDR3 region has 15 residues. The germline CDR1 and CDR2 sequences are SGHRS and YFSETQ. CDR3 in amino acids: CASSLISGRTGELFF. CDR3 bases: TGCGCCAGCAGCTTGATTAGCGGGAGGACCGGGGAGCTGTTTTTT.

V gene TRBV7-9 combines with J gene TRBJ1-2; TRBD1 aligns across 9 bases. The CDR3 loop spans 16 amino acids. The germline CDR1 and CDR2 sequences are SEHNR and FQNEAQ (reference sequence). The ends lost 5 bases at V and 4 bases at J; junction bases unmatched: 11. This CDR3 is CASSQPRTGVGYGYTF. The CDR3, as DNA: TGTGCCAGCAGCCAACCTAGGACAGGGGTGGGCTATGGCTACACCTTC. The full variable domain, with the rest looked up from reference TRBV7-9 and TRBJ1-2, is DTGVSQNPRHKITKRGQNVTFRCDPISEHNRLYWYRQTLGQGPEFLTYFQNEAQLEKSRLLSDRFSAERPKGSFSTLEIQRTEQGDSAMYLCASSQPRTGVGYGYTFGSGTRLTVV.

For this clonotype: With a much larger clone just one base away, this may be a read error. The V call is TRBV20-1, the J call TRBJ2-7; 9 bases line up with TRBD1. This CDR3 has 13 amino acids. V trimming: 3 bases; J trimming: 6 bases; junction bases outside the gene matches: 6. Germline values: CDR1 DFQATT, CDR2 SNEGSKA (reference sequence). The CDR3: CSASETGGVEQYF. The CDR3, as DNA: TGCAGTGCTAGCGAGACAGGGGGAGTCGAGCAGTACTTC.

This clonotype was found once. The chain uses TRBV15 and TRBJ1-2; no reliable D call. CDR3 length: 16 amino acids. CDR1 LNHNV and CDR2 YYDKDF come from the germline V gene (reference sequence). The V end lost 0 bases, the J end lost 4 bases, and 15 bases lay between the germline ends. The CDR3 DNA reads TGTGCCACCAGCAGAGATCCCGTAGAGGGTGCCTATGGCTACACCTTC. This translates into CATSRDPVEGAYGYTF.

The genes are TRBV19 and TRBJ1-2, with D tentatively TRBD1 (6 bases). The CDR3 contains 13 residues. From germline, CDR1 is LNHDA and CDR2 SQIVND (reference sequence). V was shortened by 10 bases and J by 4 bases, with 16 bases between the two germline ends. The CDR3 spells CATANREGYGYTF. CDR3 nucleotide sequence: TGTGCCACCGCAAACAGGGAGGGCTATGGCTACACCTTC.

Regarding this clonotype: Just one base apart from a much larger clone, this may be a read error. V usage is TRBV18 and J usage is TRBJ2-7, with D uncertain. Near its end, the DNA agrees better with TRBJ2-1, so the J call may be wrong. Germline V gives CDR1 KGHSH, CDR2 LQKENI. CDR3 length: 11 residues. The CDR3 DNA follows: TGTGCCAGCTCCTTCCGAGAAGAGCAGTTCTTC. Protein sequence: CASSFREEQFF.